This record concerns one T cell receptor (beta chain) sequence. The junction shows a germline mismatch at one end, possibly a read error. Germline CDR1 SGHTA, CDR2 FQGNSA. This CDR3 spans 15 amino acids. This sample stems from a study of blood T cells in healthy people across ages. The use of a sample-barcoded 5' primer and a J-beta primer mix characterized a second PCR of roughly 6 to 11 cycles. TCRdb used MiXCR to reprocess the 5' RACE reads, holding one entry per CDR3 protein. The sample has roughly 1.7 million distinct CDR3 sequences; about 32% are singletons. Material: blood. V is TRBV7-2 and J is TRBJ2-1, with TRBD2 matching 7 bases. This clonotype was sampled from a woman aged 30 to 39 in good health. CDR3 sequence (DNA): TGTGCCAGCAGCCGCCCCGGGACTAACTACAATGAGCGGTTCTTC. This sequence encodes CASSRPGTNYNERFF.